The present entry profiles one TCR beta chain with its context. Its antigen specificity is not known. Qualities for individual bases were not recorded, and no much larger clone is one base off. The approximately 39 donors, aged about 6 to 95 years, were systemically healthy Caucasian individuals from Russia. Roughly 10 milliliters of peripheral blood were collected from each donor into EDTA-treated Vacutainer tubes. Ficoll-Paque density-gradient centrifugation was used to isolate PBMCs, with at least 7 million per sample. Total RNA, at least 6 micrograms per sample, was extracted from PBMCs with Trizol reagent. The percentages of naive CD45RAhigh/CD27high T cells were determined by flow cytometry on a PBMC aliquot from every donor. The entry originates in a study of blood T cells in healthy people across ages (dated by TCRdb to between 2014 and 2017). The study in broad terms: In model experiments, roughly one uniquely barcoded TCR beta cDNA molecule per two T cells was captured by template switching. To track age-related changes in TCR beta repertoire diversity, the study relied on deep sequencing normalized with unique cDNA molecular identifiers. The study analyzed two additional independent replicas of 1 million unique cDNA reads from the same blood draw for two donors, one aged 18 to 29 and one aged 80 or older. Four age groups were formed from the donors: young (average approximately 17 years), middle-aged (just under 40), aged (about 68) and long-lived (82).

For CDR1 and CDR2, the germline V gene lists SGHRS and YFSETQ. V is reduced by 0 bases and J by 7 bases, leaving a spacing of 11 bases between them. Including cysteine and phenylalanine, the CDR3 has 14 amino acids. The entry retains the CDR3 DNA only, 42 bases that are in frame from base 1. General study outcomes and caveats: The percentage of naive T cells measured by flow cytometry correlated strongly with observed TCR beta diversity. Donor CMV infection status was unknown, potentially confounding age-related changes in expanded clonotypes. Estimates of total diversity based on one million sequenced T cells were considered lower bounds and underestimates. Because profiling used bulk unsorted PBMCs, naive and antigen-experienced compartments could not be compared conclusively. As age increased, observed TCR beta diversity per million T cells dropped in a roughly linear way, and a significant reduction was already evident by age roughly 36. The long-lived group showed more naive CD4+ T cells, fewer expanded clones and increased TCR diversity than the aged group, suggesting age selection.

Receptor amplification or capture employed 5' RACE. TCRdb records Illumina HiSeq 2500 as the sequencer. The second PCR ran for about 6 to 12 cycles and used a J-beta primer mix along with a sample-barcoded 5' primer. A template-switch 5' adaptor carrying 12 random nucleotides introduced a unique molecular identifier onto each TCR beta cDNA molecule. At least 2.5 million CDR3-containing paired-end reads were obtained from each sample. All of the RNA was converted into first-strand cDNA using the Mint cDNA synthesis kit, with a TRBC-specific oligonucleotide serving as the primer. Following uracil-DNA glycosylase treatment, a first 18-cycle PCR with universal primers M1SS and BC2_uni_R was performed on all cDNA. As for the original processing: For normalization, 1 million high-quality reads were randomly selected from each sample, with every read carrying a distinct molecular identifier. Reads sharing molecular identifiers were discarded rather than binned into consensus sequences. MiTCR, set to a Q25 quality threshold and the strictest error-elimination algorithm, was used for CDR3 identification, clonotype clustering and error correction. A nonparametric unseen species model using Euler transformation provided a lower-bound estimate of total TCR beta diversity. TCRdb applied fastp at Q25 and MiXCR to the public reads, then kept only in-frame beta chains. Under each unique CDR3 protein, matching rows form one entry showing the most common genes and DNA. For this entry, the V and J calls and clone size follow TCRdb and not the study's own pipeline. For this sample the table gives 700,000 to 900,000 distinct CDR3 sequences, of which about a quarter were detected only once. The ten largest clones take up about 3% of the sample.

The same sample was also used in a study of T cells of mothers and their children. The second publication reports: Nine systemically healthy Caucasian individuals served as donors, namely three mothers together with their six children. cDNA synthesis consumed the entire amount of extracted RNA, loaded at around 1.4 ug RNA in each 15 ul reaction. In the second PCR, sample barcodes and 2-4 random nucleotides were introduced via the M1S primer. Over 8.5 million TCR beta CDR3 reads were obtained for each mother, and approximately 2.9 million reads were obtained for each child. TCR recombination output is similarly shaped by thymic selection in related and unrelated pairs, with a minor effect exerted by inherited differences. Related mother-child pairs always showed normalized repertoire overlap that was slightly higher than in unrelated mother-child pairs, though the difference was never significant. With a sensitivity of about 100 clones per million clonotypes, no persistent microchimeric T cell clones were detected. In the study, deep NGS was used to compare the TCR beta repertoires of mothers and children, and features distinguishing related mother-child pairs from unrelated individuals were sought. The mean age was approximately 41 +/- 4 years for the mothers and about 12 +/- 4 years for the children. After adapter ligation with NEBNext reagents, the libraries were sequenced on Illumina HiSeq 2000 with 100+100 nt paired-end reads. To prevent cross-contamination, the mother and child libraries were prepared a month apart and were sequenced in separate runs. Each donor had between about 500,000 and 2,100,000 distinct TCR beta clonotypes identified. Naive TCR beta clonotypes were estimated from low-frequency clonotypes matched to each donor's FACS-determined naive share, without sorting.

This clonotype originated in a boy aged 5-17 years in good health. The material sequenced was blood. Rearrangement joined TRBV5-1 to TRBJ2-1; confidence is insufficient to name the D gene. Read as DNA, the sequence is TGCGCCAGCAGCTTGGAGGGCCCCCTTAATGAGCAGTTCTTC. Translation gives CASSLEGPLNEQFF.